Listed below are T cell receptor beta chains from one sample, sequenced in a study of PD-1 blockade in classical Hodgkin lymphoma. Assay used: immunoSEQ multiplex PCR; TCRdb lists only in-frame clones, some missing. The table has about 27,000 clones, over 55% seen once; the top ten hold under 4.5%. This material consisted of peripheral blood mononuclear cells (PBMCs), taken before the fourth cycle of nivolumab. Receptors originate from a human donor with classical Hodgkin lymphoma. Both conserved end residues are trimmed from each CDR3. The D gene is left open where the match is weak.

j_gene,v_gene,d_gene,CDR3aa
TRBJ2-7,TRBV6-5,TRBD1,ASSTTGDSYEQY
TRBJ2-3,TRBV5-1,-,ASSLPGTTDTQY
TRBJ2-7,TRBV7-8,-,ASSLVVSGTGFYEQY
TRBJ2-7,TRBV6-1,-,ASSVTHSSYEQY
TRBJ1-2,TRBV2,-,ASSESQPYYGYT
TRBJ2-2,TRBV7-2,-,ASSLTLVDTGELF
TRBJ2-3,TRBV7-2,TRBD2,ASSLFAGAIDTQY
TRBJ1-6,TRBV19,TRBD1,ASRDRGDSPLH
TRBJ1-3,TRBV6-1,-,ASSEPSRVGSNTIY
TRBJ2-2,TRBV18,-,ASSKYGTVNTGELF
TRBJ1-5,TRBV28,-,ASSPRAQPQH
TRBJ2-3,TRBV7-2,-,ASSLVGTGRTDTQY
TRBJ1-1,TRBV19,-,ASSREGGSAF
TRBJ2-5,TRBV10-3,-,AISESLWETQY
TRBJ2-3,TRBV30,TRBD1,AWMTGGWTDTQY
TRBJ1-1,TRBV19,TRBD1,ASSMGTAASEAF
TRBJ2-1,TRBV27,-,ASSLSGSNEQF
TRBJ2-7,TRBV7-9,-,ASSTGRSYEQY
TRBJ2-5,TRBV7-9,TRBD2,ASSRTSGQETQY
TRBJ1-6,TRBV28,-,ASSLWGRSSYNSPLH
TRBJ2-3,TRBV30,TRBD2,AWSVKQGTSGTDTQY
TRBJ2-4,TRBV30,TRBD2,AWSVRLAGAKNIQY
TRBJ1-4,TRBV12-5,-,ASAPEGHTNEKLF
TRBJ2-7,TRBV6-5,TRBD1,ASRPRDRESYEQY
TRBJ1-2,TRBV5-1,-,ASSLEAALNYGYT
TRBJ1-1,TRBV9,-,ASSVTTVATEAF
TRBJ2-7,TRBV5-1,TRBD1,ASSLGDSSYEQY
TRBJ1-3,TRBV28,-,ASSSDPVSGNTIY
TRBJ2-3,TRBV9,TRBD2,ASSVGGGRADTQY
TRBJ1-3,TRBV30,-,AGHLTWRRNTIY
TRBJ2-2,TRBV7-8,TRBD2,ASSYGTSGSIGELF
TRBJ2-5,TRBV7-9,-,ASSPTEGRKTQY
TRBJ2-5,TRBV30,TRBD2,AWSPGLAGETQY
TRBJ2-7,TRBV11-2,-,ASNGGILPYEQY
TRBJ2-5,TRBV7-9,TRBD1,ASSSQTGPETQY
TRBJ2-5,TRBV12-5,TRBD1,ASGLDWTGGSETQY
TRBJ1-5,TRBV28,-,ASSISGGNQPQH
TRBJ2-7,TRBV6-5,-,ASSYSGQGGNEQY
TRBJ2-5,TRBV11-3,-,ASSFQGSATQY
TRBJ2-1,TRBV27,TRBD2,ASSSSGAYNEQF
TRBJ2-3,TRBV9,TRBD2,ASSAPRTRSGRPDTQY
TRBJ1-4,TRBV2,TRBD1,ASSPGGASGEKLF
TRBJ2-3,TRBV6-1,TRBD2,ASAGLAASTDTQY
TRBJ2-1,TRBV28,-,ASSKSGSFYNEQF
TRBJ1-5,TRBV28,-,ASSTPTNQPQH
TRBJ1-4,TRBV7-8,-,ASSLAIDEKLF
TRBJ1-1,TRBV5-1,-,ASSSSRSPLAAF
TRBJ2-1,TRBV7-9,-,ASSFGVGLAPGNEQF